Listed here are 22 T cell receptor beta chains from one sample, sequenced in a study of blood T cell repertoires in COVID-19. Profiled with immunoSEQ multiplex PCR; TCRdb holds only in-frame clones, not every one. The table records 200,000 to 250,000 clones, around 84% of them present only once. The sequencing input was peripheral blood. These receptors came from a man aged 30 to 45 with active or convalescent COVID-19.

The J gene is TRBJ2-7, the V gene TRBV7-6; no clear D gene. The ends were cut back, 1 base at V and 2 bases at J, with 15 bases in the middle. Germline CDR1 and CDR2: SGHVS and FNYEAQ. The length of the CDR3 is 16 residues. The CDR3: CASSLGIGRPPYEQYF. CDR3 DNA: TGTGCCAGCAGCTTAGGAATAGGCAGGCCTCCCTACGAGCAGTACTTC.

This chain joins TRBV6-6 and TRBJ2-7; TRBD1 agrees at 8 bases. This CDR3 comprises 15 residues. V lost 2 bases and J lost 12; bases outside the gene matches: 15. CDR1 is MNHNY and CDR2 is SVGAGI in the germline V gene (reference sequence). CDR3 in amino acids: CASSYPRQGLLWWYF. CDR3 DNA: TGTGCCAGCAGTTACCCCCGACAGGGGCTCCTATGGTGGTACTTC.

CDR3 DNA: TGTGCCAGCAGCCCGGGTGGGGACAGAGGGAGCGGCTACACCTTC. Translation gives CASSPGGDRGSGYTF. V and J are TRBV5-4 and TRBJ1-2; 7 bases agree with TRBD1. V was clipped by 4 bases and J by 8 bases; unmatched bases: 14. CDR3 length: 15 amino acids. Germline CDR1 SGHNT, CDR2 YYREEE (reference sequence).

This clone was seen more than once but under ten times. The CDR3 protein is CASRLTALLGNEQFF. The CDR3, as DNA: TGTGCCAGCAGACTCACCGCCCTCCTCGGCAATGAGCAGTTCTTC. The chain has TRBV27 and TRBJ2-1; the D is unclear. Trimming took off 6 bases at V and 6 bases at J, with 18 bases between the two ends. From germline, CDR1 is MNHEY and CDR2 SMNVEV (reference sequence). The CDR3 runs to 15 residues.

This clone was seen a handful of times. The V gene is TRBV7-9, the J gene TRBJ2-5, with TRBD2 matching 9 bases. The CDR3 loop spans 16 amino acids. The junction had 8 bases not matched to a gene; V was cut back by 5 bases and J by 1 base. The V gene's germline CDR1 is SEHNR and CDR2 FQNEAQ (reference sequence). The CDR3 coding sequence is TGTGCCAGCAGCGGAAGGACTAGCGCCGCCCAAGAGACCCAGTACTTC. Its protein product is CASSGRTSAAQETQYF.

The gene calls are TRBV30 and TRBJ1-6, with 7 bases identical to TRBD1. CDR3 length: 13 residues. The ends lost 2 bases at V and 7 bases at J; junction bases unmatched: 2. Germline V CDR1 and CDR2: GTSNPN, SVGIG (reference sequence). The CDR3 DNA reads TGTGCCTGGAGTAAACAGGGGAATTCACCCCTCCACTTT. Its protein is CAWSKQGNSPLHF.

The chain links TRBV4-1 to TRBJ1-2, with 9 positions matching TRBD1. In germline, CDR1 is MGHRA, CDR2 YSYEKL. This CDR3 contains 16 residues. Trimming removed 0 bases from V and 5 bases from J; junction bases left unmatched: 7. The CDR3 DNA sequence: TGCGCCAGCAGCCAAGATCTTAGGACAGGGGTATATGGCTACACCTTC. Its protein product is CASSQDLRTGVYGYTF.

The chain is built from TRBV23-1 and TRBJ1-5; no firm D call. TRBV23-1 is an open reading frame, and its role is uncertain. This CDR3 comprises 16 residues. Trimming shortened V by 4 bases and J by 0 bases, and 13 bases separated the two germline ends. The CDR3 here is CASSPRRDDSNQPQHF. As DNA, the CDR3 is TGCGCCAGCAGTCCCCGCCGGGATGATAGCAATCAGCCCCAGCATTTT.

The chain combines TRBV6-5 with TRBJ1-1; D unresolved. Germline V gene sequence: CDR1 MNHEY, CDR2 SVGAGI. This CDR3 has 15 amino acids. V lost 2 bases to trimming and J lost 4 bases, with 14 bases between them. CDR3 sequence: CASSYVGVVVTEAFF. In DNA form, the CDR3 reads TGTGCCAGCAGTTACGTCGGGGTGGTGGTCACTGAAGCTTTCTTT.

The chain employs TRBV19 and TRBJ1-5, with D unclear. V was pared by 6 bases and J by 7 bases, with 10 bases between. Per germline, CDR1 LNHDA and CDR2 SQIVND (reference sequence). The CDR3 sequence is 12 residues long. CDR3 in amino acids: CASREPGQPQHF. The CDR3 coding sequence is TGTGCCAGTAGAGAACCGGGGCAGCCCCAGCATTTT.

This chain uses TRBV4-2 with TRBJ2-7, with D maybe TRBD1 (6 bases). The length of the CDR3 is 13 residues. CDR1 and CDR2 from the germline V gene are LGHNA and YNFKEQ. The germline V and J ends were trimmed by 5 bases and 3 bases, with 11 bases remaining between them. Written as DNA, the CDR3 is TGTGCCAGCAGCTCGGACAGAGTCTACGAGCAGTACTTC. Translating gives CASSSDRVYEQYF.

V and J are TRBV7-2 and TRBJ2-1; 9 positions match TRBD2. V dropped 4 bases and J dropped 9; count of bases not matched to a gene: 16. Germline V lookup: CDR1 SGHTA, CDR2 FQGNSA. There are 17 residues in the CDR3. The CDR3 here is CASSSEPGLAYGGEQFF. The DNA for the CDR3 is TGTGCCAGCAGCTCCGAACCGGGACTAGCCTATGGGGGTGAGCAGTTCTTC.

The chain is built from TRBV27 and TRBJ2-1; possible D gene TRBD1, 6 bases. Germline lookup yields CDR1 MNHEY and CDR2 SMNVEV (reference sequence). CDR3 length equals 15 residues. V lost 2 bases to trimming and J lost 2 bases, with 10 bases between them. The DNA of the CDR3 is TGTGCCAGCAGTTTAGGGCGGACAGCCTACAATGAGCAGTTCTTC. Translation: CASSLGRTAYNEQFF.

This sequence joins TRBV5-1 and TRBJ2-7, with 14 bases aligning to TRBD2. There are 20 residues in the CDR3. V shed 1 base and J 2 bases; nucleotides not matched to a gene: 14. Germline-derived CDR1 and CDR2 are SGHRS and YFSETQ. The CDR3 DNA reads TGCGCCAGCAGCTTGTCCGGCCGACTAGCGGGAGGGATGGGTCCCTACGAGCAGTACTTC. Its protein product is CASSLSGRLAGGMGPYEQYF.

V and J are TRBV28 and TRBJ1-1; tentatively, D is TRBD1 (6 bases). Trimming removed 3 bases from V and 7 bases from J, with 12 bases in between. The CDR3 spans 13 residues. Germline V gene sequence: CDR1 MDHEN, CDR2 SYDVKM. This CDR3 reads CASSFEGQSEAFF. CDR3 DNA sequence: TGTGCCAGCAGTTTCGAAGGACAGAGTGAAGCTTTCTTT. The full variable domain, rest sourced from reference TRBV28 and TRBJ1-1, is DVKVTQSSRYLVKRTGEKVFLECVQDMDHENMFWYRQDPGLGLRLIYFSYDVKMKEKGDIPEGYSVSREKKERFSLILESASTNQTSMYLCASSFEGQSEAFFGQGTRLTVV.

The genes are TRBV7-9 and TRBJ2-5, with D hard to call. The CDR3 contains 13 residues. Trimming left V 3 bases short and J 2 bases short, with 7 bases between. CDR1 and CDR2 from the germline V gene are SEHNR and FQNEAQ (reference sequence). The CDR3 DNA sequence: TGTGCCAGCAGCTTGGCTGCACAAGAGACCCAGTACTTC. This sequence encodes CASSLAAQETQYF.

This rearrangement joins TRBV24-1 to TRBJ2-2, with a weak D call TRBD2 (5 bases). V lost 9 bases, J lost 6 bases, and 19 bases lay in between. Germline CDR1 is KGHDR and CDR2 is SFDVKD. The CDR3 consists of 15 residues. In DNA, the CDR3 is TGTGCCACCGCCCCCCACCGGGGATCTCCCGGGGAGCTGTTTTTT. Its translation: CATAPHRGSPGELFF.

The chain has TRBV30 and TRBJ1-1, with 8 bases aligning to TRBD1. Germline values: CDR1 GTSNPN, CDR2 SVGIG (reference sequence). CDR3 length equals 15 residues. Trimming removed 1 base from V and 4 bases from J; junction bases left unmatched: 8. The CDR3 sequence: CAWSAKSRGRTEAFF. In DNA, the CDR3 is TGTGCCTGGAGTGCCAAAAGCAGGGGGCGCACTGAAGCTTTCTTT.

The chain uses TRBV28 and TRBJ1-2; 7 bases agree with TRBD1. CDR1 is MDHEN, CDR2 SYDVKM, per germline. Trimming removed 7 bases from V and 4 bases from J; junction bases left unmatched: 15. The CDR3 is made up of 16 amino acids. In DNA form, the CDR3 reads TGTGCCAGCACACCCGGGACAGTTAAGGGAGGCTATGGCTACACCTTC. Translation: CASTPGTVKGGYGYTF.

The CDR3 bases are TGCGCCAGCAGCCAAGATGGTCCGGGGACCTACGAGCAGTACTTC. Translation: CASSQDGPGTYEQYF. This chain connects TRBV4-3 to TRBJ2-7, with D possibly matching TRBD2 (5 bases). The V gene lost 0 bases and the J gene lost 2 bases, with 11 bases spanning the gap. The germline V gene encodes CDR1 LGHNA and CDR2 YSLEER. The CDR3 loop spans 15 amino acids.

The chain carries TRBV30 and TRBJ2-7, with TRBD1 matching over 9 bases. Germline CDR1 and CDR2: GTSNPN and SVGIG (reference sequence). This CDR3 has 12 amino acids. With V trimmed by 6 bases and J by 4 bases, 4 bases remained unmatched. DNA of the CDR3: TGTGCCTGTCCGGGACAGGGATACGAGCAGTACTTC. Amino acid sequence: CACPGQGYEQYF.

V and J are TRBV6-5 and TRBJ2-7; D is ambiguous. The germline gives CDR1 MNHEY, CDR2 SVGAGI. The CDR3 is 14 amino acids. The V and J ends lost 7 bases and 0 bases respectively, with 13 bases between them. CDR3 loop: CASKPGYSSYEQYF. In nucleotides, the CDR3 is TGTGCCAGCAAGCCTGGATACAGCTCCTACGAGCAGTACTTC.